One and the same sample provided the 9 T cell receptor beta chains below, sequenced in a study of CXCR3-negative and CXCR3-positive naive CD8 T cells. The authors prepared UMI-labeled TRB cDNA libraries by 5' RACE. TCRdb reanalyzed the 5' RACE reads and collapses them to one entry per CDR3 protein, without DNA. The sample holds fewer than 55,000 distinct CDR3 sequences. Sequencing was performed on naive CXCR3- CD8+ T cells from blood. Regarding subset: CD45RO-CCR7+CD27+CD95- naive CD8+ T cells lacking CXCR3 (TNR3-). The receptors here all came from a human donor in good health. Some clones in this sample may be carry-over from other donors' samples.

This sequence joins TRBV20-1 and TRBJ2-7; TCRdb selects TRBD1, and the lack of DNA leaves this call unchecked. CDR3 size: 12 residues. Germline loops: CDR1 DFQATT, CDR2 SNEGSKA (reference sequence). The CDR3 protein is CSASGAAYEQYF.

The CDR3 spells CASSLALEQYF. V and J are TRBV12-3 or TRBV12-4 and TRBJ2-7. The CDR3 consists of 11 residues.

The genes are TRBV5-5 and TRBJ2-1. Germline-derived CDR1 and CDR2 are SGHKS and YYEKEE (reference sequence). There are 15 residues in the CDR3. CDR3 residues: CASSLWKSSYNEQFF.

Considering frequency, this clonotype is medium-sized. V and J are TRBV29-1 and TRBJ1-6; the D gene TCRdb calls, TRBD1, cannot be checked with no DNA. This CDR3 comprises 13 residues. Germline V gene data show CDR1 as SQVTM and CDR2 as ANQGSEA. CDR3 in amino acids: CSLSTDDNSPLHF.

CDR3 sequence: CASSDSRDRGTDTQYF. The chain joins TRBV6-4 to TRBJ2-3; the TRBD1 assignment by TCRdb is unverifiable without DNA. This CDR3 is built from 16 residues. The germline V gene encodes CDR1 MRHNA and CDR2 SNTAGT.

V and J are TRBV7-2 and TRBJ2-2; checking the TCRdb D call of TRBD1 is not possible without DNA. This CDR3 has 17 amino acids. Germline CDR1 and CDR2: SGHTA and FQGNSA. The chain's CDR3 is CASSLDRTAANTGELFF.

The V call is TRBV4-1, the J call TRBJ1-3. CDR1 MGHRA and CDR2 YSYEKL come from the germline V gene. The CDR3 is 15 residues long. The CDR3 sequence: CASSQVGLSGNTIYF.

The chain uses TRBV21-1 and TRBJ2-1; TCRdb names TRBD2, which stays unverified in the absence of DNA. TRBV21-1 is noted as a pseudogene. The CDR3 has 17 amino acids. This CDR3 reads CASSNTSGGNSYNEQFF.

This chain uses TRBV13 with TRBJ1-1. The CDR3 sequence is 15 residues long. Per germline, CDR1 PRHDT and CDR2 FYEKMQ (reference sequence). CDR3 sequence reads: CASSIRPVSNTEAFF.